The sequence of this T cell receptor beta chain was determined in a study of blood T cell repertoires in COVID-19 (dated by TCRdb to the early 2020s). Looking at the study overall: Samples from collaborators originated in the United States, Italy and Spain and spanned both the acute and convalescent phases of COVID-19. The material from the prospective study consisted of cDNA or gDNA derived from T cells, B-cell-depleted T cells, or PBMCs. The dataset comprised deeply sampled blood TCRbeta repertoires from subjects exposed to, actively infected with, or recovered from COVID-19. A freely available public database, intended as a resource for researchers studying the immune response to SARS-CoV-2, is where the repertoires were released. A de-identified subject ID, COVID-19 status, age in years and sex were almost always included in the sample metadata. Where HLA class I and class II types were available, the types were taken from metadata supplied by the sample provider, not from assay-based typing. Samples came from the ongoing ImmuneRACE study (first 160 participants) plus 1,254 subjects from 6 global collaborators. What the authors observed across the whole study: The quantity of clinical and demographic metadata differed by source and by participant and was supplied without curation.

About this clone: Its antigen remains undetermined. Per-nucleotide qualities are absent, and no much larger clonotype sits a single base away.

TCRbeta CDR3 regions were amplified from genomic DNA by means of the immunoSEQ Assay, a bias-controlled multiplex PCR. In the authors' own workflow: The number of nucleated cells in each sample was estimated from the amplification of reference gene primers within the assay. To quantify the absolute abundance of each unique TCRbeta CDR3 rearrangement, sequence reads were collapsed and filtered. Productive Simpson clonality was computed per sample as the square root of Simpson's diversity index over productive rearrangements. TCRdb mirrors the immuneACCESS table, restricted to in-frame sequences. Some clones are absent from its copies; in checked studies, under half trace to an unresolved V gene, and the reason for the others is unknown. V and J calls plus clone size are reproduced from that table; the DNA served to infer D and trimming. This sample gives about 320,000 clones in total; over 75% of them show up just once. Approximately 7.5% of the sample belongs to the ten largest clones.

V trim: 3 bases; J trim: 3 bases; unmatched bases: 9. From the cysteine up to the phenylalanine, the CDR3 has a length of 16 residues. CDR3 DNA only is kept here, 48 bases in frame from base 1. The collaborating institutions used their own protocols to collect whole blood in K2EDTA tubes. For TCRbeta analysis, collaborators shipped samples as frozen whole blood, isolated PBMCs, or DNA extracted from either of those sample types. The sample taken for sequencing was peripheral blood. This chain is built from TRBV23-1 and TRBJ2-7; the junction holds 9 bases that match TRBD1. TRBV23-1 is filed as an ORF, its function uncertain. The source of this sequence is a human donor in a cohort sampled during active COVID-19. In nucleotide form, the sequence is TGCGCCAGCAGTCAGGGACAGGGAGAGCTCTTCTACGAGCAGTACTTC. It translates as CASSQGQGELFYEQYF.